This entry lists 4 T cell receptor beta chains sequenced from one sample in a study of cytomegalovirus exposure and HLA in healthy donors. Data came from immunoSEQ multiplex PCR; TCRdb stores just in-frame clones and leaves some out. The sample carries 150,000 or so clones, about 87% recorded once. The material sequenced was PBMCs. The receptors were gathered from a woman in her 30s in good health and CMV-seropositive.

This chain joins TRBV29-1 and TRBJ2-7; D ambiguous. CDR1 and CDR2 from the germline V gene are SQVTM and ANQGSEA. V was clipped by 4 bases and J by 3 bases, with 7 bases between them. The CDR3 runs to 11 residues. CDR3 residues: CSVGPGYEQYF. DNA of the CDR3: TGCAGCGTTGGTCCGGGCTACGAGCAGTACTTC.

This chain joins TRBV25-1 and TRBJ1-2, with D uncertain. This CDR3 spans 16 amino acids. Trimming took off 2 bases at V and 5 bases at J, with 18 bases between the two ends. CDR1 MGHDK and CDR2 SYGVNS come from the germline V gene. In DNA form, the CDR3 reads TGTGCCAGCAGTGAAAGAGGACGGAGGACGGGGTATGGCTACACCTTC. This codes for CASSERGRRTGYGYTF.

The chain couples TRBV5-1 to TRBJ2-1; the D gene is possibly TRBD2 (5 bases). Germline V gene lookup returns CDR1 SGHRS and CDR2 YFSETQ. This CDR3 is built from 15 residues. V lost 6 bases, J lost 1 base, and 14 bases lay in between. Written as DNA, the CDR3 is TGCGCCAGCACCCTCGGGTCGGGGTCCTACAATGAGCAGTTCTTC. Translating it yields CASTLGSGSYNEQFF.

This rearrangement joins TRBV7-2 to TRBJ2-3; D might be TRBD1 (6 bases). The germline CDR1 and CDR2 sequences are SGHTA and FQGNSA. Trimming removed 2 bases at V and 2 bases at J, with 14 bases between. The CDR3 runs 16 residues. The CDR3 is CASSLQQGYYTDTQYF. In DNA form, the CDR3 reads TGTGCCAGCAGCTTACAACAGGGATACTACACAGATACGCAGTATTTT.